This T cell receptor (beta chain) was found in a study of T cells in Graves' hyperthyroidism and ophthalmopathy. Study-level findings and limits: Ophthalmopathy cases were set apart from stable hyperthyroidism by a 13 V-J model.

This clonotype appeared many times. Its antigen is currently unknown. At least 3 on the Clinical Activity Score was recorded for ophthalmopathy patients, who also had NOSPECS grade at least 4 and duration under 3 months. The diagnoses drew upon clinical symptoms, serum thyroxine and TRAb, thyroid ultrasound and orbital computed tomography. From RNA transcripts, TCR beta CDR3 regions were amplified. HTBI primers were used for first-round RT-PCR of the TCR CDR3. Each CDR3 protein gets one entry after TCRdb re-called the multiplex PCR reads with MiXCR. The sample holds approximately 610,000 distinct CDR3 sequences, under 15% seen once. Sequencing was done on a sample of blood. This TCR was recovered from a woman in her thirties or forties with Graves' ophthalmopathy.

The DNA for the CDR3 is TGTGCCAGCAGGTCCGGGACATTTCGTTCACCCCTCCACTTT. Protein: CASRSGTFRSPLHF. The gene calls are TRBV6-1 and TRBJ1-6, with TRBD1 as a possible D gene (6 bases). V was cut by 6 bases and J by 9 bases, with 15 bases left in between. The length of the CDR3 is 14 residues. Germline assignment: CDR1 MNHNS and CDR2 SASEGT.